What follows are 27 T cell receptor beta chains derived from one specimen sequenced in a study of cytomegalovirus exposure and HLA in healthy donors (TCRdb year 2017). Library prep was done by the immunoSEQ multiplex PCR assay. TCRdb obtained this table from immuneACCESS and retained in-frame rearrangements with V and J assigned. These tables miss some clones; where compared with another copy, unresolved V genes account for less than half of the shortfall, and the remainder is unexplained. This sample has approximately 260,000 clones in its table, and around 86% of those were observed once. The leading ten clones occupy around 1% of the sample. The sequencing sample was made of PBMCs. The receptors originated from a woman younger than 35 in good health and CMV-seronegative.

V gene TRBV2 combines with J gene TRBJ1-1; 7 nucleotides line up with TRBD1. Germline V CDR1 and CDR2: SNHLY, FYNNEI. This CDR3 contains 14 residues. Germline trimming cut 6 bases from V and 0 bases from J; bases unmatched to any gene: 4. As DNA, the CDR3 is TGTGCCAGCAGCTACAGGGGATTGAACACTGAAGCTTTCTTT. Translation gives CASSYRGLNTEAFF. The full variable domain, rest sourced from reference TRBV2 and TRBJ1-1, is EPEVTQTPSHQVTQMGQEVILRCVPISNHLYFYWYRQILGQKVEFLVSFYNNEISEKSEIFDDQFSVERPDGSNFTLKIRSTKLEDSAMYFCASSYRGLNTEAFFGQGTRLTVV.

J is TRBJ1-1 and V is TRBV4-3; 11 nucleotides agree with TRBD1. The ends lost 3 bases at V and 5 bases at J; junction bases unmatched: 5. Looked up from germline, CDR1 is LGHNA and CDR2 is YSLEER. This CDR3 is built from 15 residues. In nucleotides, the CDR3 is TGCGCCAGCAGCCATTGGAGGGACAGGGGGACTGAAGCTTTCTTT. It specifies CASSHWRDRGTEAFF.

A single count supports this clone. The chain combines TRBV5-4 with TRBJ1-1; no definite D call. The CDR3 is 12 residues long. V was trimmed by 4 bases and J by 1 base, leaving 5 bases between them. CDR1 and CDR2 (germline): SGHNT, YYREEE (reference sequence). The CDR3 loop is CASSPGNTEAFF. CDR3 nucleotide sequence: TGTGCCAGCAGCCCGGGGAACACTGAAGCTTTCTTT.

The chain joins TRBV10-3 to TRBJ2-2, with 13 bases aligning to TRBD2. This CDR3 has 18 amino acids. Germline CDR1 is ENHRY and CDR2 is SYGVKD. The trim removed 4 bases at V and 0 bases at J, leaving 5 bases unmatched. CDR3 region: CAISGTSGGSANTGELFF. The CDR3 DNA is TGTGCCATCAGTGGGACTAGCGGGGGTTCGGCGAACACCGGGGAGCTGTTTTTT.

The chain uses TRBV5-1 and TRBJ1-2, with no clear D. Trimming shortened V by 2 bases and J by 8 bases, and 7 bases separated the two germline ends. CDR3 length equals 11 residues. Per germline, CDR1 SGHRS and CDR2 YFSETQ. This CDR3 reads CASSFGEGYTF. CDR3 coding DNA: TGCGCCAGCAGCTTTGGAGAGGGCTACACCTTC. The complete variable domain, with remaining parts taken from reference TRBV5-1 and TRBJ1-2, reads KAGVTQTPRYLIKTRGQQVTLSCSPISGHRSVSWYQQTPGQGLQFLFEYFSETQRNKGNFPGRFSGRQFSNSRSEMNVSTLELGDSALYLCASSFGEGYTFGSGTRLTVV.

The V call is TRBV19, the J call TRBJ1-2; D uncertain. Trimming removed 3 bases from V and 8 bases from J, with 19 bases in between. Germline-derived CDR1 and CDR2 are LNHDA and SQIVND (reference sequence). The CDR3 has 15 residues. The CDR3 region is CASSIKAGELRGYTF. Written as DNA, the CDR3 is TGTGCCAGTAGTATCAAGGCAGGTGAATTGAGAGGCTACACCTTC.

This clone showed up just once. CDR3 bases: TGCGCCAGCAGCTTAGAACAGGGCGATGAAAAACTGTTTTTT. Its protein product is CASSLEQGDEKLFF. V gene TRBV5-1 combines with J gene TRBJ1-4; a possible D gene is TRBD1 (6 bases). The CDR3 covers 14 residues. Germline V gene sequence: CDR1 SGHRS, CDR2 YFSETQ. V was clipped by 2 bases and J by 6 bases, with 11 bases between them.

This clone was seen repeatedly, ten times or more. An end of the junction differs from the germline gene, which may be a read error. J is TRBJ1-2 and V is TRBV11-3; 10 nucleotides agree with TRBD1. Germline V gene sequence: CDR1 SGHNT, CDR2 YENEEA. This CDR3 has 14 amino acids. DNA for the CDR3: TGTGCCAGCAGCTCGAACGGGGACAGGGGTATTGACGGCTTC. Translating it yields CASSSNGDRGIDGF.

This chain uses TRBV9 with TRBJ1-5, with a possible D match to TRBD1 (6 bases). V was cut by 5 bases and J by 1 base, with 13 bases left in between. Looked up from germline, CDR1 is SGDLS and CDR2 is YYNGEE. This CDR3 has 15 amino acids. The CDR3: CASSGGRESNQPQHF. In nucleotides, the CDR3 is TGTGCCAGCAGTGGGGGCAGGGAAAGCAATCAGCCCCAGCATTTT.

DNA of the CDR3: TGTGCCTGGAGTAAAAGGACGAAGGGGAGGTGGAACACTGAAGCTTTCTTT. Protein: CAWSKRTKGRWNTEAFF. V and J are TRBV30 and TRBJ1-1, with D tentatively TRBD1 (5 bases). This CDR3 comprises 17 residues. Germline CDR1 reads GTSNPN; CDR2 reads SVGIG (reference sequence). V was shortened by 2 bases and J by 1 base, with 20 bases between the two germline ends.

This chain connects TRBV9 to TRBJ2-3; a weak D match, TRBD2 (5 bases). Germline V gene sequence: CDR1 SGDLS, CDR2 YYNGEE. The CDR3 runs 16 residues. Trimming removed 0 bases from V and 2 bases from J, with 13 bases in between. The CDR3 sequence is CASSVESGAVTDTQYF. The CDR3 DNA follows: TGTGCCAGCAGCGTAGAATCCGGAGCGGTCACAGATACGCAGTATTTT.

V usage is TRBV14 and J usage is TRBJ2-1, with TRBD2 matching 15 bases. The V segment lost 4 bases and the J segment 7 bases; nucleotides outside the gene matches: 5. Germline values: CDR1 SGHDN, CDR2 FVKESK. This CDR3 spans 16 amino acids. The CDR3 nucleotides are TGTGCCAGCAGCCCCGGGACTAGCGGGAGGAGGAATGAGCAGTTCTTC. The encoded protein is CASSPGTSGRRNEQFF.

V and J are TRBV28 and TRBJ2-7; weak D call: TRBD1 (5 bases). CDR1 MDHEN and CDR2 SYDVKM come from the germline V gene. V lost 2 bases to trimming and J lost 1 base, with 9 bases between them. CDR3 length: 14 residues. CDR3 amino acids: CASSLAQVSYEQYF. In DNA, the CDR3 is TGTGCCAGCAGTTTAGCACAGGTTTCCTACGAGCAGTACTTC.

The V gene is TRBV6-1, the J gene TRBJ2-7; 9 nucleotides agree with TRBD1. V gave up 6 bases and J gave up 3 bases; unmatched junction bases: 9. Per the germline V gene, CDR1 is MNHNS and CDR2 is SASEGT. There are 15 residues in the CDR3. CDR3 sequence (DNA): TGTGCCAGCAGGGTGAATCCGGGACAGGGCTACGAGCAGTACTTC. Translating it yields CASRVNPGQGYEQYF.

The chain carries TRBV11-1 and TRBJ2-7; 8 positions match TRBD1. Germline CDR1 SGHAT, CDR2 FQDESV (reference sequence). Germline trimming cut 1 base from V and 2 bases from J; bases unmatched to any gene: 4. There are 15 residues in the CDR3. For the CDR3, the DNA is TGTGCCAGCAGCTTAGAGGGACAGGCGGCCTACGAGCAGTACTTC. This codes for CASSLEGQAAYEQYF. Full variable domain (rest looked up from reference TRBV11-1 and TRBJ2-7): EAEVAQSPRYKITEKSQAVAFWCDPISGHATLYWYRQILGQGPELLVQFQDESVVDDSQLPKDRFSAERLKGVDSTLKIQPAELGDSAMYLCASSLEGQAAYEQYFGPGTRLTVT.

In nucleotides, the CDR3 is TGTGCCATCAGTGGTACAGGGGGTAGCAATCAGCCCCAGCATTTT. This gives the protein CAISGTGGSNQPQHF. The chain is built from TRBV10-3 and TRBJ1-5; TRBD1 agrees at 8 bases. Germline-derived CDR1 and CDR2 are ENHRY and SYGVKD. CDR3 length: 15 amino acids. V gave up 4 bases and J gave up 0 bases; unmatched junction bases: 2.

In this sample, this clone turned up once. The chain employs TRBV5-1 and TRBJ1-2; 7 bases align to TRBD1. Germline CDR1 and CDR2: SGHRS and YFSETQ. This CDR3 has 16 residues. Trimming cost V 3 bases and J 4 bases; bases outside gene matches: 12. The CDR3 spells CASSSGQAALSYGYTF. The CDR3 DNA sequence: TGCGCCAGCAGCTCCGGACAGGCAGCTCTAAGCTATGGCTACACCTTC.

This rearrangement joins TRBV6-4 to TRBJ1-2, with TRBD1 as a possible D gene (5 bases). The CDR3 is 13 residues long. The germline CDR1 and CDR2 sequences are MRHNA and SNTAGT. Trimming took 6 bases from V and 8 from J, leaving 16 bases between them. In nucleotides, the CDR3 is TGTGCCAGCAGGGAGGGACTCAGAGGGGGCTACACCTTC. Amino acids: CASREGLRGGYTF.

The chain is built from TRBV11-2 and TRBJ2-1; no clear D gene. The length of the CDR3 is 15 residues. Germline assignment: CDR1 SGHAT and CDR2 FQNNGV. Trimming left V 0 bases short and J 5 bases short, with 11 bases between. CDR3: CASSLDSGSHNEQFF. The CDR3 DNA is TGTGCCAGCAGCTTAGACTCCGGTAGCCACAATGAGCAGTTCTTC.

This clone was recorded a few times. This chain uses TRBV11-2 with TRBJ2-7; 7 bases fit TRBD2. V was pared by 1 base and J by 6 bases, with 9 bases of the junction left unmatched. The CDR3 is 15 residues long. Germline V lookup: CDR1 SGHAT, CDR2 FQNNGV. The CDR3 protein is CASSLVAGVRFEQYF. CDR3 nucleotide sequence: TGTGCCAGCAGCTTAGTCGCGGGGGTTCGTTTCGAGCAGTACTTC.

The CDR3 region is CAWRGEGISEKLFF. CDR3 nucleotides: TGTGCCTGGAGAGGGGAGGGGATCAGTGAAAAACTGTTTTTT. The chain employs TRBV30 and TRBJ1-4; D is possibly TRBD1 (5 bases). This CDR3 has 14 amino acids. With 3 bases removed from V and 7 bases from J, the gap between germline ends came to 15 bases. CDR1 is GTSNPN and CDR2 is SVGIG in the germline V gene (reference sequence).

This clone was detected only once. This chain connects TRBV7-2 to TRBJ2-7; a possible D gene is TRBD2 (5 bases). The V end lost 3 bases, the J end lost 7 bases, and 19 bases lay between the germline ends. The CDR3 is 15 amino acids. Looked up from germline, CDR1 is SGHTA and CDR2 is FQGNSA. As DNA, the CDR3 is TGTGCCAGCAGCTTTCGAGGGCACGACTCTTTGGAGCAGTACTTC. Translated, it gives CASSFRGHDSLEQYF.

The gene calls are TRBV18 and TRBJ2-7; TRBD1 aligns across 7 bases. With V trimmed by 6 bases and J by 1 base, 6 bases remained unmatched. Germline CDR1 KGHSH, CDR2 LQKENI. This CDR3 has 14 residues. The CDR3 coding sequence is TGTGCCAGCTCCCCCGGGACAGCATCCTACGAGCAGTACTTC. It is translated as CASSPGTASYEQYF.

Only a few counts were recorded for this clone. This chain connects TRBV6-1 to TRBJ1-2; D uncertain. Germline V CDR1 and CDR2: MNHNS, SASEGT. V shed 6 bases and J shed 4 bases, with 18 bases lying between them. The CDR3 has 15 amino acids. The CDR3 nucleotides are TGTGCCAGCAGACCGGGCTCCGGGAGGACCTATGGCTACACCTTC. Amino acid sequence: CASRPGSGRTYGYTF.

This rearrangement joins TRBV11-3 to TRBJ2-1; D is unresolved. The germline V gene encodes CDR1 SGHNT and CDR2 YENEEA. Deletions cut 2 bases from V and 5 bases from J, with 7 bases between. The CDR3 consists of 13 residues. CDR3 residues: CASSLPSNNEQFF. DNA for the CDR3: TGTGCCAGCAGCTTACCATCCAACAATGAGCAGTTCTTC.

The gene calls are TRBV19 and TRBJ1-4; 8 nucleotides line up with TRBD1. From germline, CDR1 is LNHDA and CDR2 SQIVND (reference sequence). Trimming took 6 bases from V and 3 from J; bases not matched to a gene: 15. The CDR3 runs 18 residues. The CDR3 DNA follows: TGTGCCAGTAGATACGGGCCTGGCAGGGGGCTCTCTAATGAAAAACTGTTTTTT. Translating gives CASRYGPGRGLSNEKLFF.

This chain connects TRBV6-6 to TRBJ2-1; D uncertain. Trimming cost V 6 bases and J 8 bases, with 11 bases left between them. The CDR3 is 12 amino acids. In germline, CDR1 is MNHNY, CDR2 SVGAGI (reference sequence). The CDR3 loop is CASSPISYEQFF. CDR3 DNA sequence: TGTGCCAGCAGCCCTATTTCGTATGAGCAGTTCTTC.